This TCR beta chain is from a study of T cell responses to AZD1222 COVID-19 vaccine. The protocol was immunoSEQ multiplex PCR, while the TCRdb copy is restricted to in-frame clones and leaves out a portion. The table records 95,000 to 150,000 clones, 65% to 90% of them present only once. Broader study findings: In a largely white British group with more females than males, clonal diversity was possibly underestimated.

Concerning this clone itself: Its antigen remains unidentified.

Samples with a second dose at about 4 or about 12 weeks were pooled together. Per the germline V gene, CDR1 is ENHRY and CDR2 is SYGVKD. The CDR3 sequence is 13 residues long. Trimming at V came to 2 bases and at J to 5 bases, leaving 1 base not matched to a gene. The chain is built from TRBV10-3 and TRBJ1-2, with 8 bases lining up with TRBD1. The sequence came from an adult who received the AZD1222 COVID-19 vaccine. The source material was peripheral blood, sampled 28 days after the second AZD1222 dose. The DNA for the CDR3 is TGTGCCATCAGTGAGGGACAGGGTTATGGCTACACCTTC. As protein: CAISEGQGYGYTF.